This TCR beta chain was observed in a study of blood T cell repertoires in COVID-19. Study overall: Sites in the United States, Italy and Spain provided acute and convalescent COVID-19 samples. Sources were T cells, B-cell-depleted T cells, or PBMCs; the material itself was cDNA or gDNA.

Source study methods: Estimation of nucleated cell counts was performed using reference gene primer amplification. The protocol was immunoSEQ multiplex PCR, while the TCRdb copy is restricted to in-frame clones and leaves out a portion. D and trimming were read from the DNA, whereas the V and J calls and clone size are those reported in that table. The sample records under 100,000 clones, under 90% being singletons. Deletions cut 1 base from V and 5 bases from J, with 5 bases between. CDR3 length: 11 amino acids. CDR1 DFQATT and CDR2 SNEGSKA come from the germline V gene (reference sequence). The TCR originated in a woman aged 65 to 85 with acute or convalescent COVID-19. Sequencing was performed on peripheral blood. The chain employs TRBV20-1 and TRBJ1-2; D unclear. DNA of the CDR3: TGCAGTGCTAGAGGAGGGTATGGCTACACCTTC. This codes for CSARGGYGYTF.